This paragraph reports one T cell receptor (beta chain). This clone was seen a handful of times. Its antigen remains unidentified. Base qualities were left out, and no much larger clone turns up one base away. Each donor gave one peripheral blood draw, averaging roughly 0.11 L, which was collected into heparinised tubes. Using a panel that included CD45RO, CCR7, CD25, CD127, CD95 and CD27, naive, central memory, regulatory and stem cell-like memory CD4+ T cells were sorted on a BD FACSAria II. All sorted populations exceeded 95% purity. Right away, PBMCs were isolated by Lymphoprep density gradient centrifugation and were stained directly, with no culture step. So that batch effects would be minimized, each experiment stained and sorted samples in pairs, pairing one healthy donor with one patient. The sample is drawn from a study of beta chain features in type 1 diabetes (dated by TCRdb to the late 2010s). About the investigation overall: Patients and healthy donors did not differ in mean age, gender distribution, total cell number or subset yield. A total of some 100,000,000 sorted cells were examined across all samples, and a strong correlation was observed between cell number per subset and RNA yield. The study compared the TCRB repertoires of sorted circulating CD4+ T cell subsets in recently diagnosed type 1 diabetes patients with those in matched healthy donors. Regulatory and stem cell-like memory subsets were obtained from only 8 patients and roughly 8 healthy donors, while naive and central memory subsets were obtained from all 28 donors. The study at large found these results: The naive, central memory and regulatory TCRB repertoires appeared to resemble one another more closely among patients than among healthy donors. HLA sub-analyses involved small numbers of individuals, so any influence of HLA type on TCRB rearrangement remained unresolved. Because cDNA was sequenced instead of genomic DNA, highly expressing activated cells could be over-represented, though the groups showed no difference in activation or CD3 levels. At VDJ recombination sites, patients with type 1 diabetes made fewer insertions and deleted more nucleotides, a pattern implying thymic rearrangement abnormalities. Shorter templates might have been favored by PCR, but patient and control samples were amplified and corrected together, so both groups would have been affected equally by any skew. A moderate but significant shortening of TCRB CDR3 length was observed in type 1 diabetes patients in all four CD4+ subsets.

The entire isolated RNA was reverse transcribed using the High Capacity cDNA Reverse Transcription Kit, and thus expressed TCRB transcripts were sequenced. Deep immunoSEQ sequencing was applied to naive, central memory and regulatory T cell samples, giving an average of roughly 3.5 million total reads per sample. Sorted cells were lysed in RLT buffer, and RNA was extracted using DNase-treated RNeasy Micro or Mini kits according to cell number. Each cell subset was processed on its own to prevent cross-contamination, while patient and healthy donor samples were processed together. The immunoSEQ multiplex PCR was used to amplify TCRB sequences from cDNA, generating 87-bp fragments that spanned the CDR3 region. The amplicons were sequenced using the Illumina HiSeq platform. Per the original workflow: Synthetic template baselines were used to correct PCR bias computationally, reads within Hamming distance 2 were collapsed together, and singletons that could not be merged were discarded. By aligning reads against IMGT, V, D and J genes, CDR3 length, and insertions or deletions at six rearrangement sites were assigned. Clonotype counts were normalized to sorted cell number within each subset before computing true diversity and Gini coefficients with the tcR R package. The overlap coefficient, calculated on TCRB nucleotide sequences, was used to quantify repertoire sharing. As a proxy for the pre-selection repertoire, out-of-frame TCRB sequences from naive cells were analyzed. Here the immuneACCESS table is served through TCRdb, limited to in-frame sequences with V and J called. Missing clones are a known gap in these copies; in checked studies unresolved V genes cover under half, and the rest lacks a known reason. The DNA was the basis for D and trimming; V, J and clone size are from that table. The table for this sample lists over 350,000 clones; about 14% of them were counted only once. The ten largest clones take up approximately 0.019% of the sample.

The CDR3 starts with the cysteine, ends with the phenylalanine, and has 16 residues. The kept DNA is CDR3 alone, 48 bases in frame from the first base. Relative to germline, V is missing 5 bases and J is missing 7 bases, with 11 bases of the junction outside any gene match. The CDR1 and CDR2 encoded by the germline V gene are MDHEN and SYDVKM. This clonotype originated in a woman aged 18 to 35 in good health. The rearrangement combines TRBV28 with TRBJ2-2; the junction holds 9 bases that match TRBD2. Source material: naive CD4+ T cells from blood. Reading the label with the study, this specimen's cell subset or site is: true naive CD4+ T cells. In nucleotides, the sequence is TGTGCCAGCAGTGTCGCGGGAGGGCCAGGGGTCGGGGAGCTGTTTTTT. Translated, it gives CASSVAGGPGVGELFF.